This TCR beta chain is from a study of T cells in women clearing cervical HPV infection. Study-wide context: Case blood drawn at lesion detection; control blood after infection cleared. Cases' blood sampling followed lesion detection by median about 150 days (90 to 200).

Germline CDR1 is KGHSH and CDR2 is LQKENI. The CDR3 runs 15 residues. All donors had a single incident cervical HPV16 infection, not prevalent. Profiling relied on immunoSEQ multiplex PCR, and the TCRdb table lists in-frame clones only, not all of them. In total, the table holds over 25,000 clones. On this clone: The sequenced fragment ends 3 residues before the CDR3 boundary, so the rest is inferred from the germline J gene.

Sequenced: blood buffy coat. V gene TRBV18 combines with J gene TRBJ1-5; weak D call: TRBD1 (5 bases). The receptor comes from a woman aged 18 to 75 with a cervical HPV16 infection that either progressed to CIN3+ or cleared (not recorded which). CDR3: CASSPPSGGEDPQHF. The sequenced part of the CDR3 DNA is TGTGCCAGCTCACCACCTAGCGGGGGAGAAGATCCC.